The clone carrying this T cell receptor (beta chain) showed up just a few times. Antigen: not known. TCRdb reprocessed the 5' RACE reads with MiXCR, giving one entry per CDR3 protein. Altogether 400,000 to 500,000 distinct CDR3 sequences are present, more than 15% being singletons, with the ten largest covering around a fifth. The data originate from a study of T-cell memory formation after mild COVID-19. Study in general: In these data, TCR clusters were largely donor specific.

V lost 2 bases to trimming and J lost 2 bases, with 7 bases between them. CDR1 SGHTA and CDR2 FQGNSA come from the germline V gene. The CDR3 spans 14 residues. Study-wide results and caveats: Confirmation of SARS-CoV-2 specificity was lacking for second-wave clones peaking day 37.

Sequenced: PBMCs or a T cell subset sorted from them (not recorded which). The clonotype was recovered from a man aged 18 to 29 who had mild COVID-19 (a few samples of this study predate the infection). Cell type and time point are not known. The chain uses TRBV7-2 and TRBJ2-4, with D possibly matching TRBD1 (6 bases). CDR3 loop: CASSLTGTKNIQYF. The DNA of the CDR3 is TGTGCCAGCAGCTTAACAGGGACCAAAAACATTCAGTACTTC.